These T cell receptor beta chains were read from a single sample in a study of cytomegalovirus exposure and HLA in healthy donors. Clones were sequenced by immunoSEQ multiplex PCR, and TCRdb holds only the in-frame ones, with some missing. The data contain around 99,000 clones, approximately 70% of them singletons. The sample comprised PBMCs. These receptors all stem from a woman aged 70-85 years in good health and CMV-seropositive. CDR3s include the opening cysteine and the closing phenylalanine or tryptophan. D genes are given only for firm matches. The size field is filled for only some rows; it gives once, few, many or a size class.

D gene	V gene	J gene	clone size	CDR3 DNA	CDR3 protein
-	TRBV19	TRBJ1-2	few	TGTGCCAGTAGTCTATTGGTTTCCTATGGCTACACCTTC	CASSLLVSYGYTF
-	TRBV4-3	TRBJ1-6	few	TGCGCCAGCAGCCAAGGTCGGGGATCGATGTCACCCCTCCACTTT	CASSQGRGSMSPLHF
-	TRBV9	TRBJ1-3	-	TGTGCCAGCAGCGTAGGTAGAGGCGCTGGAAACACCATATATTTT	CASSVGRGAGNTIYF
TRBD1	TRBV9	TRBJ2-2	once	TGTGCCAGCAGCCTCCCGACAGGGACGTTTTTT	CASSLPTGTFF
-	TRBV14	TRBJ2-2	-	TGTGCCAGCACCCTAGGGGGCACCGGGGAGCTGTTTTTT	CASTLGGTGELFF
-	TRBV6-5	TRBJ1-6	-	TGTGCCAGCAGTACCCAGGGGCTGAACAATTCACCCCTCCACTTT	CASSTQGLNNSPLHF
-	TRBV30	TRBJ1-5	once	TGTGCCTGGAGTGTACCGCAGCCAGGGCCCCAGCCCCAGCATTTT	CAWSVPQPGPQPQHF
TRBD1	TRBV28	TRBJ2-1	-	TGTGCCAGCAATCCCGGGACAGCCTACAATGAGCAGTTCTTC	CASNPGTAYNEQFF
TRBD1	TRBV5-6	TRBJ1-5	-	TGTGCCAGCAGTTGGGGACAGGGGAACTATCAGCCCCAGCATTTT	CASSWGQGNYQPQHF
TRBD2	TRBV14	TRBJ2-5	-	TGTGCCAGCAGCCAAGACTGGACGGGGGGTATAACAGAGACCCAGTACTTC	CASSQDWTGGITETQYF
-	TRBV6-1	TRBJ1-5	-	TGTGCCAGCAGTGTCTCGACACTAGCCCTCAATCAGCCCCAGCATTTT	CASSVSTLALNQPQHF
TRBD2	TRBV19	TRBJ2-1	-	TGTGCCAGTTGCCGGGCGGGGGGTTACAATGAGCAGTTCTTC	CASCRAGGYNEQFF
-	TRBV4-2	TRBJ2-7	once	TGTGCCAGCAGCCAAAGCCCAGGGGCTAGAGAGCAGTACTTC	CASSQSPGAREQYF
-	TRBV18	TRBJ1-3	-	TGTGCCAGCTCACCAATATCCCTCTCTGGAAACACCATATATTTT	CASSPISLSGNTIYF
TRBD1	TRBV5-1	TRBJ1-3	-	TGCGCCAGCGGAGACAGGGGTCCTGGAAACACCATATATTTT	CASGDRGPGNTIYF
-	TRBV7-8	TRBJ1-1	-	TGTGCCAGCAGCTTAGGGCCACCTGAAGCTTTCTTT	CASSLGPPEAFF
-	TRBV5-6	TRBJ1-2	few	TGTGCCAGCAGCTTGGTGGAGGGGCCCGGCTATGGCTACACCTTC	CASSLVEGPGYGYTF
TRBD2	TRBV6-6	TRBJ2-3	-	TGTGCCAGCAGTTCGGCGGGGGGGCCGGGAGATACGCAGTATTTT	CASSSAGGPGDTQYF
TRBD2	TRBV5-1	TRBJ2-5	-	TGCGCCAGCAGCTTGGCGGGTGACCTAGCGGGAGAGACCCAGTACTTC	CASSLAGDLAGETQYF